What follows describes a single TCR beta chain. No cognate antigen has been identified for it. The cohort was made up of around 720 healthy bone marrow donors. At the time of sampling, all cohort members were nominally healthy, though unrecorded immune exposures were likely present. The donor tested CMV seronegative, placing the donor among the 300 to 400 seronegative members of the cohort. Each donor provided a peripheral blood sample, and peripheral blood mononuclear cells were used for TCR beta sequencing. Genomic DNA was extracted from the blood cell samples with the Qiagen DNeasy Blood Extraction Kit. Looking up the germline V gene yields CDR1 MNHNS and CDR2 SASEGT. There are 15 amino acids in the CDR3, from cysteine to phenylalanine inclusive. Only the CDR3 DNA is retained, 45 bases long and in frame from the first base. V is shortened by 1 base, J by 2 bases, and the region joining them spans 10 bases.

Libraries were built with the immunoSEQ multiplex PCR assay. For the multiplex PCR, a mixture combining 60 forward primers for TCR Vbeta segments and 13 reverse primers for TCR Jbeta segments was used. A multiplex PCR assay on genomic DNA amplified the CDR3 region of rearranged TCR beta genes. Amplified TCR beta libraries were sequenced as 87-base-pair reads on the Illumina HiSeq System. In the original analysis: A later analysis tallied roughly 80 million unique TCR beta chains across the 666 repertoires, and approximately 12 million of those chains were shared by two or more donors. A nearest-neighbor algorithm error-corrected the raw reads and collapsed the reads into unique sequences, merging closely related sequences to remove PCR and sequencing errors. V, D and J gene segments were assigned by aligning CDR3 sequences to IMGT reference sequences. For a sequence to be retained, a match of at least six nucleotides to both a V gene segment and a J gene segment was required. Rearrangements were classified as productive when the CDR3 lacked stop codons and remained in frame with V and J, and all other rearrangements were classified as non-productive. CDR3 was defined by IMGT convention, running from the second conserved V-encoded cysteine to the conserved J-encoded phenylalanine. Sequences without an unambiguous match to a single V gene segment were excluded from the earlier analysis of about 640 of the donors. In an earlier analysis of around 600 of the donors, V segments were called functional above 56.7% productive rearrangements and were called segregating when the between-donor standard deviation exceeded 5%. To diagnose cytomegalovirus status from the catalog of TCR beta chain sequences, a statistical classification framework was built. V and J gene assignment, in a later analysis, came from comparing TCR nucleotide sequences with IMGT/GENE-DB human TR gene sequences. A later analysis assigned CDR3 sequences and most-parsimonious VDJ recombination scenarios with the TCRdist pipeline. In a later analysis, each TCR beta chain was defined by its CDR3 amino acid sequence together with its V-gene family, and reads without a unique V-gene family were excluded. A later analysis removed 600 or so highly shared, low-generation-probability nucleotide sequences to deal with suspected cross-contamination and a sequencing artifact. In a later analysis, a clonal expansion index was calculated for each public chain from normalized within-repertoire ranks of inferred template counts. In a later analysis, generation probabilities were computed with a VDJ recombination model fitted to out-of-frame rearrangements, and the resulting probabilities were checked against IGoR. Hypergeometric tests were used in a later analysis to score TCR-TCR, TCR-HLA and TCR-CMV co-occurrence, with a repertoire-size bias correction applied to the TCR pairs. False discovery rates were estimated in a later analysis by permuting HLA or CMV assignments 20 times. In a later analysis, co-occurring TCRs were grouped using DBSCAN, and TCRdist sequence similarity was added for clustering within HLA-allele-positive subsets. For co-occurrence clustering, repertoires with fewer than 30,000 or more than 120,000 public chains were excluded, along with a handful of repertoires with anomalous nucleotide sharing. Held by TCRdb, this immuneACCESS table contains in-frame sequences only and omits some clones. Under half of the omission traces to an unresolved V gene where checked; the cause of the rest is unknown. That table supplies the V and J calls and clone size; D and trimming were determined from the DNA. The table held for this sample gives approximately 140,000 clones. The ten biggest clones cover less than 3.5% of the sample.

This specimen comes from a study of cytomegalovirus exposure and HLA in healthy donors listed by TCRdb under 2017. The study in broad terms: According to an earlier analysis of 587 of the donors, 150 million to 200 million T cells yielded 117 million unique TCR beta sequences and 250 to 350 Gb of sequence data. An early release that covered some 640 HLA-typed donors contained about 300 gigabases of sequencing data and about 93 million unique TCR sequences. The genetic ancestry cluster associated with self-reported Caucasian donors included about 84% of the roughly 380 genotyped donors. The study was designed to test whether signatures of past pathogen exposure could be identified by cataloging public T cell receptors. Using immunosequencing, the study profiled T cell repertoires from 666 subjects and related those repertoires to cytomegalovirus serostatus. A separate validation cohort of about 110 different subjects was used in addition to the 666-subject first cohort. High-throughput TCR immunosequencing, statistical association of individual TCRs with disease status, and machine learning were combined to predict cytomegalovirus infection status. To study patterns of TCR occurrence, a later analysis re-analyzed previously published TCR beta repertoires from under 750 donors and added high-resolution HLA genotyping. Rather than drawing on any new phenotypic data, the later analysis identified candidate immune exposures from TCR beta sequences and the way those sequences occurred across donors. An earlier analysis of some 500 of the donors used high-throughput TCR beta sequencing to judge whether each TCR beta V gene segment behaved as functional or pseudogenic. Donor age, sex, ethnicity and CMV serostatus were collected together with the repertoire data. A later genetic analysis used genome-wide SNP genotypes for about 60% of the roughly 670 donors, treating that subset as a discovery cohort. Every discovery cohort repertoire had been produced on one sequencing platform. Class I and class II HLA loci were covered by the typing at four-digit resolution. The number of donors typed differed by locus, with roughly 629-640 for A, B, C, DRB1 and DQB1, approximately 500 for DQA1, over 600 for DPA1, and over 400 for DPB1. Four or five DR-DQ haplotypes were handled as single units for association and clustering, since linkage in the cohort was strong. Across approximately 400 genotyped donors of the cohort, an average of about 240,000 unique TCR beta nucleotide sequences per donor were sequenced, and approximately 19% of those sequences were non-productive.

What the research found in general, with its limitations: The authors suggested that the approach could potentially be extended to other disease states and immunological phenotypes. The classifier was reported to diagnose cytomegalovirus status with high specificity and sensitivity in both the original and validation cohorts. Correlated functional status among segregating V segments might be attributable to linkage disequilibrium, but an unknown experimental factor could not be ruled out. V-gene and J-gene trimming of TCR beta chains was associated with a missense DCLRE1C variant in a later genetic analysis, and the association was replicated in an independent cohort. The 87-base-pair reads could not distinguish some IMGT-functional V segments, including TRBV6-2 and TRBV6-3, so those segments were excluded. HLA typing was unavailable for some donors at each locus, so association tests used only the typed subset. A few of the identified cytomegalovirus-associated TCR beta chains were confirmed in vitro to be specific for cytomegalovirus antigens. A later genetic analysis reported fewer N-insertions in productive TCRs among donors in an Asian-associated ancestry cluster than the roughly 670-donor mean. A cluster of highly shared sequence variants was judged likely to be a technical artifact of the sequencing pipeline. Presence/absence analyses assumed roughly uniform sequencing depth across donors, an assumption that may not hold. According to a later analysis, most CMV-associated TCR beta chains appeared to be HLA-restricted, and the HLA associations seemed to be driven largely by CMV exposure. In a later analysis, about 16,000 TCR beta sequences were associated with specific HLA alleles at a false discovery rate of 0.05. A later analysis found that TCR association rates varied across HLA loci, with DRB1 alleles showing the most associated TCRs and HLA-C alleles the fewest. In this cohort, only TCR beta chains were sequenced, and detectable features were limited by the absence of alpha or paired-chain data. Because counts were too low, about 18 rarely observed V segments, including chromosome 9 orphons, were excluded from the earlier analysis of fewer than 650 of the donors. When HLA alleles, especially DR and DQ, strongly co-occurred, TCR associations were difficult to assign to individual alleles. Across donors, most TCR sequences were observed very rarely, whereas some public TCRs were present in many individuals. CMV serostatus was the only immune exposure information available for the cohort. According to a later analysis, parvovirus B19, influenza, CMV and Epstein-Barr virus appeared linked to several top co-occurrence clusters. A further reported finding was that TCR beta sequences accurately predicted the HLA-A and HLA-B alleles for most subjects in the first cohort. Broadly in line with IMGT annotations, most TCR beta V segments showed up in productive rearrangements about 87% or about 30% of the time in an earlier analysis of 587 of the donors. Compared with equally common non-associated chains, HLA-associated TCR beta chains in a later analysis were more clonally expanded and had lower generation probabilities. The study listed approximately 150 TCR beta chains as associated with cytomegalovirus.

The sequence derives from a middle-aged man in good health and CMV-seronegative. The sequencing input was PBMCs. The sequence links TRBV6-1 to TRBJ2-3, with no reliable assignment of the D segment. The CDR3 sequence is CASSEEVQVTDTQYF. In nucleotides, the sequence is TGTGCCAGCAGTGAAGAGGTGCAGGTCACAGATACGCAGTATTTT.